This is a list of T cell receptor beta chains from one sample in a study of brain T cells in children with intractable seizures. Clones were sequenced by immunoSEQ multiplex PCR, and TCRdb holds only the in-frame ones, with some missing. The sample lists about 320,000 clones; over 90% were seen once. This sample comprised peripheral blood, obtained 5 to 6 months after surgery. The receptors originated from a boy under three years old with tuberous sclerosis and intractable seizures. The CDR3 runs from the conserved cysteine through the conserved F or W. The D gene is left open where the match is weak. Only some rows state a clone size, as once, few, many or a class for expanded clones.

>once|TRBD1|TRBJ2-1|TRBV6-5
TGTGCCAGCAGTTACTCGGGACAGGGATTTAACAATGAGCAGTTCTTC
CASSYSGQGFNNEQFF
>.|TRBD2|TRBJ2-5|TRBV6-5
TGTGCCAGCAGTTCCCCGACTAGCGGGGCCCAAGAGACCCAGTACTTC
CASSSPTSGAQETQYF
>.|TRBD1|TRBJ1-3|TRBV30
TGTGCCTGGAGTGCGGACAGGGGAGCTGGAAACACCATATATTTT
CAWSADRGAGNTIYF
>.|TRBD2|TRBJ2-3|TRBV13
TGTGCCAGCAGCCCGGGACTAGCGGGAGATACGCAGTATTTT
CASSPGLAGDTQYF
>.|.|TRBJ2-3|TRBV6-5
TGTGCCAGTCCGGACGCGACAGATACGCAGTATTTT
CASPDATDTQYF
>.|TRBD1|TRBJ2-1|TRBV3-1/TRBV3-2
TGTGCCAGCAGCCAAGTGACAGGGGGTAACGAGCAGTTCTTC
CASSQVTGGNEQFF
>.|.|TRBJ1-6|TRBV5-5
TGTGCCAGCAGCTCCTGGACAGCTAATTCACCCCTCCACTTT
CASSSWTANSPLHF
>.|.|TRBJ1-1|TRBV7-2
TGTGCCAGCAGCCCACTAGACGGAGTGAACACTGAAGCTTTCTTT
CASSPLDGVNTEAFF
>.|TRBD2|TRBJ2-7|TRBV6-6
TGTGCCAGCAGTTTGGTTAGCGGGGGATCCTACGAGCAGTACTTC
CASSLVSGGSYEQYF
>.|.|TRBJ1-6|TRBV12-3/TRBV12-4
TGTGCCAGCAGTTTATCAAACAATTCACCCCTCCACTTT
CASSLSNNSPLHF
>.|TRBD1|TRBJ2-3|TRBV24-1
TGTGCCACCAGTGGAGGACAGGGCACAGATACGCAGTATTTT
CATSGGQGTDTQYF
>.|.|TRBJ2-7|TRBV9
TGTGCCAGCAGCGCCGGGTCGGGCCAATGGTACGAGCAGTACTTC
CASSAGSGQWYEQYF
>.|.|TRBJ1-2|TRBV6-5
TGTGCCAGCAGTTACTCAAAGGGGCATGGCGATGGCTACACCTTC
CASSYSKGHGDGYTF
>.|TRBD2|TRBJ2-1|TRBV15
TGTGCCACCAGCAGAGCGAGCGGGACCTACAATGAGCAGTTCTTC
CATSRASGTYNEQFF
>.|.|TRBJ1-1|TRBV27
TGTGCCAGCAGTACGGGTGCTGAAGCTTTCTTT
CASSTGAEAFF
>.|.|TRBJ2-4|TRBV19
TGTGCCACGGGACCCTCTCTAGCCAAAAACATTCAGTACTTC
CATGPSLAKNIQYF
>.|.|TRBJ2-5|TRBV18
TGTGCCAGCTCACCCGGAGAGACCCAGTACTTC
CASSPGETQYF
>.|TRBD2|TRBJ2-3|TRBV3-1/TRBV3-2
TGTGCCAGCTCCGGGGGGAGCACAGATACGCAGTATTTT
CASSGGSTDTQYF
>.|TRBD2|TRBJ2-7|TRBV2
TGTGCCAGCAGTGGCCGGACTAGCGGGTCGGCGGAGCAGTACTTC
CASSGRTSGSAEQYF
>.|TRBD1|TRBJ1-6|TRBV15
TGTGCCACCAGCCCGGACAGGGCATTAGGATCACCCCTCCACTTT
CATSPDRALGSPLHF
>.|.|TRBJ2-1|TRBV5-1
TGCGCCAGCAGCTTTGTCGGGCCTCTAAATGTCGGAGAGCAGTTCTTC
CASSFVGPLNVGEQFF
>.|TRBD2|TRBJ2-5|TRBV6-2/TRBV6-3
TGTGCCAGCAGCTCTCATTGGGCGGGGGGACAAGAGACCCAGTACTTC
CASSSHWAGGQETQYF
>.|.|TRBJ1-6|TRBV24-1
TGTGCCACCCAACAGGGACCTAATTCACCCCTCCACTTT
CATQQGPNSPLHF
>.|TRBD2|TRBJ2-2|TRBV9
TGTGCCAGCAGCGTAGTTAGCGGGGTTAACACCGGGGAGCTGTTTTTT
CASSVVSGVNTGELFF
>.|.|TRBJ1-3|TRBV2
TGTGCCAGCCACAGCAGATCCTCTGGAAACACCATATATTTT
CASHSRSSGNTIYF
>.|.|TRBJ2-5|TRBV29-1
TGCAGCGTTGCCCGCCAGTTGAGCGTTCGCCAAGAGACCCAGTACTTC
CSVARQLSVRQETQYF
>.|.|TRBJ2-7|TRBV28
TGTGCCAGCAGTTTCCATACCTACGAGCAGTACTTC
CASSFHTYEQYF
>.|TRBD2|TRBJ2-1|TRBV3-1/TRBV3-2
TGTGCCAGCAGCCACCCCGGGGGGGGGCGGTCGAATGAGCAGTTCTTC
CASSHPGGGRSNEQFF
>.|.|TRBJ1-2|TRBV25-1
TGTGCCAGCACAACCCCTCCCTACTCCTATGGCTACACCTTC
CASTTPPYSYGYTF
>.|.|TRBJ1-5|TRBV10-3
TGTGCCATCAGTGAGTCAGGTCGGGATCAGCCCCAGCATTTT
CAISESGRDQPQHF
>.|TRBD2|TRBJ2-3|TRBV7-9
TGTGCCAGCAGCTTAGTAGCGGGAGCCACAGATACGCAGTATTTT
CASSLVAGATDTQYF
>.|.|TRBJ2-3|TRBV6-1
TGTGCCAGCAGTGAATCTGGGTATCTCACAGATACGCAGTATTTT
CASSESGYLTDTQYF
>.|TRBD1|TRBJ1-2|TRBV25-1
TGTGCCAGCAGTGAACCCACCCCCCGGACAGGGGGCTTCTTTGGCTACACCTTC
CASSEPTPRTGGFFGYTF
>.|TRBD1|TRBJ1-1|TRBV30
TGTGCCTGGAGTCAGAGGGGGCAGAGCACTGAAGCTTTCTTT
CAWSQRGQSTEAFF
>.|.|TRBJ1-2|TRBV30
TGTGCCTGGGAAGGGTTAGTAGGGTTGAGAAACGGCTATGGCTACACCTTC
CAWEGLVGLRNGYGYTF
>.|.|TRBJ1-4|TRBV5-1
TGCGCCAGCAGCTTGGAGGGGCCTAATGAAAAACTGTTTTTT
CASSLEGPNEKLFF
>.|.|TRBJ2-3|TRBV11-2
TGTGCCAGCAGCTTAGTCCACAGGGTTAGCACAGATACGCAGTATTTT
CASSLVHRVSTDTQYF
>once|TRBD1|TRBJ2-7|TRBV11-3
TGTGCCAGCAGCTACAAACTCGGGACAGACTACGAGCAGTACTTC
CASSYKLGTDYEQYF
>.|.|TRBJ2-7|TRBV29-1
TGCAGCGTTGTTGCGGATTACGAGCAGTACTTC
CSVVADYEQYF
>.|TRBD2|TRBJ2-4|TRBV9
TGTGCCAGCAGCCCGACGGGAGGGGTGCACATTCAGTACTTC
CASSPTGGVHIQYF
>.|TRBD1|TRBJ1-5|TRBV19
TGTGCCAGTAGTATTGGGACAGGGACAAGAAATCAGCCCCAGCATTTT
CASSIGTGTRNQPQHF
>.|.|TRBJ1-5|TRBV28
TGTGCCAGCAGTCCTCGTGAAGGGGCTTGGATACAGCCCCAGCATTTT
CASSPREGAWIQPQHF
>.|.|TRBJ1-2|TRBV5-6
TGTGCCAGCAGCTTGTCCAGGCTTACCGCCTATGGCTACACCTTC
CASSLSRLTAYGYTF
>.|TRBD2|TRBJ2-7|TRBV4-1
TGCGCCAGCAGTTCCGGGACTAGCGTGGTCTACGAGCAGTACTTC
CASSSGTSVVYEQYF
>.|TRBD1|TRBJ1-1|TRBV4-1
TGCGCCAGCAGCCAAGTGGGGGACAGGGGCACTGAAGCTTTCTTT
CASSQVGDRGTEAFF